Described below is a single T cell receptor (beta chain) sequence and its context. Measured with immunoSEQ multiplex PCR; TCRdb has only the in-frame clones, and not every one. The sample lists some 100,000 clones; roughly 92% were seen once. V dropped 0 bases and J dropped 6 bases, with 8 bases sitting between them. Germline V gene lookup returns CDR1 GTSNPN and CDR2 SVGIG (reference sequence). The CDR3 has 12 residues. These data originate in a study of PD-1 blockade in classical Hodgkin lymphoma. Every patient had relapsed following autologous stem cell transplantation, and cohorts differed in brentuximab vedotin exposure.

The chain employs TRBV30 and TRBJ1-2; maybe TRBD1 (5 bases). Specimen: peripheral blood mononuclear cells (PBMCs), collected at baseline. The sequence derives from a human donor with classical Hodgkin lymphoma. This chain's CDR3 is CAWSVGGDGYTF. CDR3 nucleotides: TGTGCCTGGAGTGTTGGGGGGGATGGCTACACCTTC. Supplemented by reference TRBV30 and TRBJ1-2, the full variable domain reads SQTIHQWPATLVQPVGSPLSLECTVEGTSNPNLYWYRQAAGRGLQLLFYSVGIGQISSEVPQNLSASRPQDRQFILSSKKLLLSDSGFYLCAWSVGGDGYTFGSGTRLTVV.